A selection of T cell receptor beta chains follows, all from one sample in a study of cytomegalovirus exposure and HLA in healthy donors. TCRdb's copy holds only in-frame clones and misses some; the assay was immunoSEQ multiplex PCR. This table holds fewer than 200,000 clones, approximately 82% found once. The sequenced material came from PBMCs. The receptors originated from a male donor in good health and CMV-seronegative. Both conserved end residues are part of each CDR3. D genes are given only for firm matches. The size entry is marked missing in some rows and otherwise reads once, few, many or a size class.

d_call: TRBD2
j_call: TRBJ2-1
v_call: TRBV6-1
clone_size: NA
cdr3_nt: TGTGCCAGCAGGGGGGGTAGCGGGGGGGCCAATGAGCAGTTCTTC
cdr3_aa: CASRGGSGGANEQFF

d_call: NA
j_call: TRBJ2-3
v_call: TRBV6-1
clone_size: many
cdr3_nt: TGTGCCAGCAGTGGGGAAAGTGGGAGTGGGGCAGATACGCAGTATTTT
cdr3_aa: CASSGESGSGADTQYF

d_call: NA
j_call: TRBJ1-1
v_call: TRBV7-2
clone_size: NA
cdr3_nt: TGTGCCAGCAGCTTAGGAGCGGGATCAGGACACCGTTCGGGAGCTTTCTTT
cdr3_aa: CASSLGAGSGHRSGAFF

d_call: TRBD2
j_call: TRBJ2-7
v_call: TRBV7-6
clone_size: NA
cdr3_nt: TGTGCCAGCAGCACCCGGGGGCGGGAGGCCTACGAGCAGTACTTC
cdr3_aa: CASSTRGREAYEQYF

d_call: NA
j_call: TRBJ1-2
v_call: TRBV6-1
clone_size: NA
cdr3_nt: TGTGCCAGCAGTGAAGGACAGCCCAACTATGGCTACACCTTC
cdr3_aa: CASSEGQPNYGYTF

d_call: TRBD2
j_call: TRBJ2-6
v_call: TRBV5-6
clone_size: NA
cdr3_nt: TGTGCCAGCAGTCTGGGAGGGTTTGGGGCCAACGTCCTGACTTTC
cdr3_aa: CASSLGGFGANVLTF

d_call: TRBD1
j_call: TRBJ2-7
v_call: TRBV18
clone_size: NA
cdr3_nt: TGTGCCAGCTCACCCCTCCGGACAGGGTCCTACGAGCAGTACTTC
cdr3_aa: CASSPLRTGSYEQYF

d_call: NA
j_call: TRBJ1-3
v_call: TRBV6-5
clone_size: NA
cdr3_nt: TGTGCCAGCAGTTACTCAAGCATTATTGGAAACACCATATATTTT
cdr3_aa: CASSYSSIIGNTIYF

d_call: TRBD1
j_call: TRBJ2-5
v_call: TRBV9
clone_size: NA
cdr3_nt: TGTGCCAGCAGCACCCCCATGACAGGGGGCCAAGAGACCCAGTACTTC
cdr3_aa: CASSTPMTGGQETQYF

d_call: TRBD2
j_call: TRBJ2-3
v_call: TRBV4-2
clone_size: NA
cdr3_nt: TGTGCCAGCAGAGGGCTAGCGGGCACAGATACGCAGTATTTT
cdr3_aa: CASRGLAGTDTQYF

d_call: TRBD1
j_call: TRBJ1-6
v_call: TRBV19
clone_size: NA
cdr3_nt: TGTGCCAGTAGGCGGGGACAGGCTTCCTATAATTCACCCCTCCACTTT
cdr3_aa: CASRRGQASYNSPLHF

d_call: NA
j_call: TRBJ1-1
v_call: TRBV6-1
clone_size: few
cdr3_nt: TGTGCCAGCAGCCCCACAGGTCGGACTGAAGCTTTCTTT
cdr3_aa: CASSPTGRTEAFF

d_call: TRBD2
j_call: TRBJ2-5
v_call: TRBV28
clone_size: NA
cdr3_nt: TGTGCCAGCAGTTTATCTGCGGGAGTGGAGACCCAGTACTTC
cdr3_aa: CASSLSAGVETQYF

d_call: NA
j_call: TRBJ2-3
v_call: TRBV5-6
clone_size: NA
cdr3_nt: TGTGCCAGCAGCTTCCTGGGGGGGGCCGAGGGTACGACAGATACGCAGTATTTT
cdr3_aa: CASSFLGGAEGTTDTQYF

d_call: TRBD1
j_call: TRBJ1-4
v_call: TRBV6-1
clone_size: once
cdr3_nt: TGTGCCAGCAGTGAATCCCCGGGACAGTCTAATGAAAAACTGTTTTTT
cdr3_aa: CASSESPGQSNEKLFF

d_call: TRBD1
j_call: TRBJ1-6
v_call: TRBV6-5
clone_size: NA
cdr3_nt: TGTGCCAGCAGTTACTATTCGGGACAGACGAATTCACCCCTCCACTTT
cdr3_aa: CASSYYSGQTNSPLHF

d_call: NA
j_call: TRBJ2-5
v_call: TRBV6-1
clone_size: NA
cdr3_nt: TGTGCCAGCGGTCGGCGGGCGGAGACCCAGTACTTC
cdr3_aa: CASGRRAETQYF

d_call: TRBD1
j_call: TRBJ2-7
v_call: TRBV7-2
clone_size: few
cdr3_nt: TGTGCCAGCAGCTTGGGACAGGGTTTTTACGAGCAGTACTTC
cdr3_aa: CASSLGQGFYEQYF

d_call: NA
j_call: TRBJ2-1
v_call: TRBV6-1
clone_size: once
cdr3_nt: TGTGCCAGCAGTGAAGGCGGTAGGTACAATGAGCAGTTCTTC
cdr3_aa: CASSEGGRYNEQFF

d_call: TRBD1
j_call: TRBJ2-7
v_call: TRBV4-2
clone_size: NA
cdr3_nt: TGTGCCAGCAGCCAAGGGGCAGGGGGTGGCTCCTACGAGCAGTACTTC
cdr3_aa: CASSQGAGGGSYEQYF

d_call: NA
j_call: TRBJ1-4
v_call: TRBV7-9
clone_size: NA
cdr3_nt: TGTGCCAGCAGCTTATACTCAGCCAGGGGCAATGAAAAACTGTTTTTT
cdr3_aa: CASSLYSARGNEKLFF

d_call: NA
j_call: TRBJ2-7
v_call: TRBV15
clone_size: NA
cdr3_nt: TGTGCCACCAGCAGGTTAGAACAGTTCTCCTACGAGCAGTACTTC
cdr3_aa: CATSRLEQFSYEQYF

d_call: NA
j_call: TRBJ2-7
v_call: TRBV4-3
clone_size: NA
cdr3_nt: TGCGCCAGCAGCCAAGACGGGACCTACGAGCAGTACTTC
cdr3_aa: CASSQDGTYEQYF

d_call: NA
j_call: TRBJ1-5
v_call: TRBV6-5
clone_size: once
cdr3_nt: TGTGCCAGCAGTTCGACTTTAAATCAGCCCCAGCATTTT
cdr3_aa: CASSSTLNQPQHF

d_call: TRBD1
j_call: TRBJ1-2
v_call: TRBV6-5
clone_size: few
cdr3_nt: TGTGCCAGCAGCCCATCTTCCGGGACAGACTATGGCTACACCTTC
cdr3_aa: CASSPSSGTDYGYTF

d_call: NA
j_call: TRBJ1-5
v_call: TRBV6-5
clone_size: NA
cdr3_nt: TGTGCCAGCAGTTCGACAGGTTTGAGCAATCAGCCCCAGCATTTT
cdr3_aa: CASSSTGLSNQPQHF

d_call: TRBD2
j_call: TRBJ2-1
v_call: TRBV13
clone_size: NA
cdr3_nt: TGTGCCAGCAGCTTAGATTTGAAGGCTAGCGGTTACAATGAGCAGTTCTTC
cdr3_aa: CASSLDLKASGYNEQFF

d_call: TRBD2
j_call: TRBJ2-3
v_call: TRBV6-1
clone_size: NA
cdr3_nt: TGTGCCAGCAGATCTAGCGGGGGAACAGATACGCAGTATTTT
cdr3_aa: CASRSSGGTDTQYF

d_call: NA
j_call: TRBJ1-4
v_call: TRBV28
clone_size: NA
cdr3_nt: TGTGCCAGCAGTATCGGGCAGGGAACAACTAATGAAAAACTGTTTTTT
cdr3_aa: CASSIGQGTTNEKLFF

d_call: NA
j_call: TRBJ1-2
v_call: TRBV5-6
clone_size: NA
cdr3_nt: TGTGCCAGCAGCTTGGCTCGGACAGTCTTCGGCTACACCTTC
cdr3_aa: CASSLARTVFGYTF

d_call: NA
j_call: TRBJ2-1
v_call: TRBV7-6
clone_size: NA
cdr3_nt: TGTGCCAGCAGCTTATCCCCGAATGAGCAGTTCTTC
cdr3_aa: CASSLSPNEQFF

d_call: NA
j_call: TRBJ1-1
v_call: TRBV18
clone_size: NA
cdr3_nt: TGTGCCAGCTCACCATCCTCAGGGATGGGCACTGAAGCTTTCTTT
cdr3_aa: CASSPSSGMGTEAFF

d_call: TRBD1
j_call: TRBJ2-3
v_call: TRBV2
clone_size: NA
cdr3_nt: TGTGCCAGCAGAGCCACGGGACAGTTAGGTTTT
cdr3_aa: CASRATGQLGF

d_call: TRBD1
j_call: TRBJ2-7
v_call: TRBV7-8
clone_size: NA
cdr3_nt: TGTGCCAGCAGCTCCGGGTGGGGGACAGAGGAATACGAGCAGTACTTC
cdr3_aa: CASSSGWGTEEYEQYF

d_call: TRBD1
j_call: TRBJ1-4
v_call: TRBV5-1
clone_size: NA
cdr3_nt: TGCGCCAGCAGCTTCCAGGGGGCAAATGAAAAACTGTTTTTT
cdr3_aa: CASSFQGANEKLFF

d_call: NA
j_call: TRBJ1-2
v_call: TRBV7-9
clone_size: NA
cdr3_nt: TGTGCCAGCACCGAACCCAGCGGCTATGGCTACACCTTC
cdr3_aa: CASTEPSGYGYTF

d_call: NA
j_call: TRBJ1-4
v_call: TRBV21-1
clone_size: NA
cdr3_nt: TGTGCCAGCAGCCACTCAGGGGCCATAGGGGAAAAACTGTTTTTT
cdr3_aa: CASSHSGAIGEKLFF

d_call: NA
j_call: TRBJ2-3
v_call: TRBV28
clone_size: NA
cdr3_nt: TGTGCCAGCGCAGCAGGCGGGAGCACAGATACGCAGTATTTT
cdr3_aa: CASAAGGSTDTQYF

d_call: NA
j_call: TRBJ2-2
v_call: TRBV15
clone_size: NA
cdr3_nt: TGTGCCACCAGCCGGGTCACCGGGGAGCTGTTTTTT
cdr3_aa: CATSRVTGELFF